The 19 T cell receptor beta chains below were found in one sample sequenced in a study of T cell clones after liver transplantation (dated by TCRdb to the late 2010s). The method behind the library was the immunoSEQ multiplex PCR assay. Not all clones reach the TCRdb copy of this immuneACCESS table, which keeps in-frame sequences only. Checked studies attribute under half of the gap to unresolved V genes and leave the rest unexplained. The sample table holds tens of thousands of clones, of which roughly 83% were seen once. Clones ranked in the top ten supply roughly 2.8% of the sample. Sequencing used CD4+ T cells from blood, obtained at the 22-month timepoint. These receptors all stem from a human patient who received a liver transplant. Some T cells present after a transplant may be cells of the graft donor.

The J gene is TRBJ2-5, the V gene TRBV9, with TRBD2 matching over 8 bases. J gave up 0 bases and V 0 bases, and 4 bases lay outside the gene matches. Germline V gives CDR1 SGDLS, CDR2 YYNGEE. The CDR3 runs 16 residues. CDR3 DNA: TGTGCCAGCAGCGTAGGTGGACTAGCAAACCAAGAGACCCAGTACTTC. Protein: CASSVGGLANQETQYF.

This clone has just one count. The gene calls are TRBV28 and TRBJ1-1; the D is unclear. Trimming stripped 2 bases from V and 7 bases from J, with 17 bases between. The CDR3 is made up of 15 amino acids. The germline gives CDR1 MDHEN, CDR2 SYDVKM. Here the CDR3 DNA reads TGTGCCAGCAGTTTAACCGGGTCCCGGCGGGTTGAAGCTTTCTTT. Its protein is CASSLTGSRRVEAFF.

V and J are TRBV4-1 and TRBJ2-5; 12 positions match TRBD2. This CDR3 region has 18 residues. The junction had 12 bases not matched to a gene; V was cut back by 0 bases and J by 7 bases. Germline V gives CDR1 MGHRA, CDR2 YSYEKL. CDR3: CASSQDRERTSGIGTQYF. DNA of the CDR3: TGCGCCAGCAGCCAAGATAGGGAGAGGACTAGCGGGATCGGGACCCAGTACTTC.

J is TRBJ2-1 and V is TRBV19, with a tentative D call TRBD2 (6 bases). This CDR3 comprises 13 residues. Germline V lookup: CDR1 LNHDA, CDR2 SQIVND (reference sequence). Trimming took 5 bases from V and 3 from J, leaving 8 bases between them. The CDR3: CASSGTYYNEQFF. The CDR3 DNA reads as TGTGCCAGTAGTGGGACTTACTACAATGAGCAGTTCTTC. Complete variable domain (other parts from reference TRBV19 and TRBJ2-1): DGGITQSPKYLFRKEGQNVTLSCEQNLNHDAMYWYRQDPGQGLRLIYYSQIVNDFQKGDIAEGYSVSREKKESFPLTVTSAQKNPTAFYLCASSGTYYNEQFFGPGTRLTVL.

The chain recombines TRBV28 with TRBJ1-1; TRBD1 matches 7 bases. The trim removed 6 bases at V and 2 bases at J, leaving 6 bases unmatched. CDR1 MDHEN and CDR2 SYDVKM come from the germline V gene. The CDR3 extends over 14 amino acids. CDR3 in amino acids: CASRYDRVNTEAFF. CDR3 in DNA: TGTGCCAGCAGATATGACAGGGTAAACACTGAAGCTTTCTTT.

As DNA, the CDR3 is TGTGCCAGCAGTTCTAATGCAGGGTCGTCCGGCACTGAAGCTTTCTTT. Translation gives CASSSNAGSSGTEAFF. This chain connects TRBV7-2 to TRBJ1-1, with D possibly TRBD1 on 5 matching bases. This CDR3 contains 16 residues. CDR1 SGHTA and CDR2 FQGNSA come from the germline V gene. Deletions cut 6 bases from V and 4 bases from J, with 21 bases between.

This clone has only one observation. CDR3 protein: CASSTSGVGEQYF. CDR3 nucleotides: TGTGCCAGCAGCACTAGCGGGGTGGGCGAGCAGTACTTC. This chain uses TRBV2 with TRBJ2-7; 10 bases map to TRBD2. Germline V gene sequence: CDR1 SNHLY, CDR2 FYNNEI. The CDR3 is 13 residues long. V dropped 6 bases and J dropped 6; count of bases not matched to a gene: 5.

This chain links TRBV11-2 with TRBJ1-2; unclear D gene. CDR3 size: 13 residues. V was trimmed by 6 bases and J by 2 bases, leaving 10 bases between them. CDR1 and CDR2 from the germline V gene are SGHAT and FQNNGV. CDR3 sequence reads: CASRHDRNYGYTF. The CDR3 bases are TGTGCCAGCAGACATGACCGCAACTATGGCTACACCTTC.

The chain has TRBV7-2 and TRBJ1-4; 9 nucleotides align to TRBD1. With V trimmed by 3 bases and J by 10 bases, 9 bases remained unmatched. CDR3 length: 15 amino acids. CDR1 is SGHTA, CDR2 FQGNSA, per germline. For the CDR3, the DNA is TGTGCCAGCAGCTTCATGCCGGGACAGGGTGGAAAACTGTTTTTT. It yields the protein CASSFMPGQGGKLFF. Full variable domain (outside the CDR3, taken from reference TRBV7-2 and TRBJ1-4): GAGVSQSPSNKVTEKGKDVELRCDPISGHTALYWYRQSLGQGLEFLIYFQGNSAPDKSGLPSDRFSAERTGGSVSTLTIQRTQQEDSAVYLCASSFMPGQGGKLFFGSGTQLSVL.

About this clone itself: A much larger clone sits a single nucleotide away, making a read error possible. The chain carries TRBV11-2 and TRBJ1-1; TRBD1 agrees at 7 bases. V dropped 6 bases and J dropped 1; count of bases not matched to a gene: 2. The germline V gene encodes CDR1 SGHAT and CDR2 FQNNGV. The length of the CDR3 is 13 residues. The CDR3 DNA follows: TGTGCCAGCAGGCGACAGGGGAACACTGAAGCTTTCTTT. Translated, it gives CASRRQGNTEAFF.

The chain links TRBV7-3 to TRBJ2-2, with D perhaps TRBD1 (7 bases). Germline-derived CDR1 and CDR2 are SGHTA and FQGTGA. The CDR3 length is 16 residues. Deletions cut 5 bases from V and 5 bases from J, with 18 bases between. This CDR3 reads CASSPRGQGGTGELFF. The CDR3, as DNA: TGTGCCAGCAGCCCCCGCGGGCAGGGGGGAACCGGGGAGCTGTTTTTT.

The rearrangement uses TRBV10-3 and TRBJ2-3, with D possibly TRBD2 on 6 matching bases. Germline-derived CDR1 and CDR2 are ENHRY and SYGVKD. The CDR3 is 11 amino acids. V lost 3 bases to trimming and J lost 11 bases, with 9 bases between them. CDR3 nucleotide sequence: TGTGCCATCAGTGACCGGGACTTGCAGTATTTT. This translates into CAISDRDLQYF.

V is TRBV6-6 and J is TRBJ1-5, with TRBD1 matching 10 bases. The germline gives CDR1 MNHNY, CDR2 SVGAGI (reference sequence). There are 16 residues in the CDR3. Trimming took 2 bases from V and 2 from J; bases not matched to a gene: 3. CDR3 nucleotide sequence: TGTGCCAGCAGTTACGACAGGGGGCGCGGCAATCAGCCCCAGCATTTT. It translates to CASSYDRGRGNQPQHF.

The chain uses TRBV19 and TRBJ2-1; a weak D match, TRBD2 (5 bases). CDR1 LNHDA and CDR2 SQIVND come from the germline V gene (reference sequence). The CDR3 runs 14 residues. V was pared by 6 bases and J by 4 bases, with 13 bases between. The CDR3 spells CASRVGDGYNEQFF. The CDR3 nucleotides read TGTGCCAGTAGGGTGGGAGATGGTTACAATGAGCAGTTCTTC.

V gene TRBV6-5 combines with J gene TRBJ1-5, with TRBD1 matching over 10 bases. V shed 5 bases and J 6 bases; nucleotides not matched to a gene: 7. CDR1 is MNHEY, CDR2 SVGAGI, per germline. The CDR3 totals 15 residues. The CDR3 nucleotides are TGTGCCAGCAGTCCACGGACAGGGGGGAGTCAGCCCCAGCATTTT. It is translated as CASSPRTGGSQPQHF.

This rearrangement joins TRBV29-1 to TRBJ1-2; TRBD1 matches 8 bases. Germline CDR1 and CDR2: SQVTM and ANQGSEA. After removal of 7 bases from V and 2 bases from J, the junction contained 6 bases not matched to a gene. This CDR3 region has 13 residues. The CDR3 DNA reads TGCAGCGCCACAGGGGGGGAGAACTATGGCTACACCTTC. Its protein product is CSATGGENYGYTF. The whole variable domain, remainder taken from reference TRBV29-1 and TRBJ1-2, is SAVISQKPSRDICQRGTSLTIQCQVDSQVTMMFWYRQQPGQSLTLIATANQGSEATYESGFVIDKFPISRPNLTFSTLTVSNMSPEDSSIYLCSATGGENYGYTFGSGTRLTVV.

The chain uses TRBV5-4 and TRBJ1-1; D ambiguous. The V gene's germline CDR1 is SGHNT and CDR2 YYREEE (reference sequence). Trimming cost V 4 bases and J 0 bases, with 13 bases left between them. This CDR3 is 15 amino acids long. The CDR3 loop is CASSLVGQLNTEAFF. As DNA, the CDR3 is TGTGCCAGCAGCCTAGTAGGGCAGCTGAACACTGAAGCTTTCTTT.

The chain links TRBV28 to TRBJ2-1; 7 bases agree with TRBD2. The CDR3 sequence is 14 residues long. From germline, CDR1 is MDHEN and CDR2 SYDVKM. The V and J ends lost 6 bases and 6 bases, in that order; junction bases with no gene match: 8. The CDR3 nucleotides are TGTGCCAGCAGCCTCAGCGGGATTGGCAATGAGCAGTTCTTC. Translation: CASSLSGIGNEQFF.

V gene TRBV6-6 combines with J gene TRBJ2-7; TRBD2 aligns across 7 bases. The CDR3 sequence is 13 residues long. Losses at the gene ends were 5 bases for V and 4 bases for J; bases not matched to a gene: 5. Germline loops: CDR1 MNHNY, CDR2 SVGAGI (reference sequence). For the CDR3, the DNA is TGTGCCAGCAGTAGGACTAGTCAATACGAGCAGTACTTC. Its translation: CASSRTSQYEQYF.